Listed below are T cell receptor beta chains from one sample, sequenced in a study of Ad26.COV2.S vaccination and SARS-CoV-2 variants. The repertoire was sequenced with immunoSEQ multiplex PCR; TCRdb's copy has only in-frame clones and lacks some. The table shows approximately 500,000 clones, with around 88% occurring only once. The sequencing here drew on peripheral blood, taken in a trial of Ad26.COV2.S vaccine versus placebo. All receptors come from a person aged 18-60 years who received the Ad26.COV2.S COVID-19 vaccine or a placebo. The CDR3 runs from the conserved cysteine through the conserved F or W. The D gene is left open where the match is weak. Size is stated for part of the rows, as once, few or many counts, or as a class when the clone is expanded.

TRBJ1-5,-,TRBV18,-,CASSPTSTGFNQPQHF,TGTGCCAGCTCACCCACATCGACAGGCTTTAATCAGCCCCAGCATTTT
TRBJ2-3,-,TRBV10-2,-,CASRTLGPDTQYF,TGCGCCAGCAGGACACTTGGGCCCGATACGCAGTATTTT
TRBJ2-1,TRBD2,TRBV7-3,-,CASSLNPLAGEGNEQFF,TGTGCCAGCAGCTTAAATCCCCTGGCGGGAGAGGGCAATGAGCAGTTCTTC
TRBJ1-2,-,TRBV28,-,CASSYPYTF,TGTGCCAGCAGTTATCCCTACACCTTC
TRBJ2-2,-,TRBV5-1,-,CASSSLGAGELFF,TGCGCCAGCAGCTCCCTGGGGGCCGGGGAGCTGTTTTTT
TRBJ2-1,-,TRBV7-2,once,CASAVFTLGEQFF,TGTGCCAGCGCAGTTTTCACCCTCGGTGAGCAGTTCTTC
TRBJ1-5,-,TRBV24-1,-,CATSASAGGRPQHF,TGTGCCACCAGTGCTTCCGCGGGGGGTCGGCCCCAGCATTTT
TRBJ2-3,-,TRBV3-1/TRBV3-2,-,CASSQVGFTDTQYF,TGTGCCAGCAGCCAAGTCGGCTTCACAGATACGCAGTATTTT
TRBJ2-7,-,TRBV28,-,CASSPRQAGPSEQYF,TGTGCCAGCAGTCCGCGACAGGCCGGACCCTCCGAGCAGTACTTC
TRBJ1-2,-,TRBV28,-,CASSWAGGVSGYTF,TGTGCCAGCAGTTGGGCGGGGGGAGTTTCTGGCTACACCTTC
TRBJ1-1,TRBD1,TRBV15,-,CATRETGGAEAFF,TGTGCCACCAGGGAGACAGGGGGCGCTGAAGCTTTCTTT
TRBJ2-1,-,TRBV11-2,-,CASSSVRGAQRGNEQFF,TGTGCCAGCAGCTCAGTGAGGGGCGCACAAAGGGGGAATGAGCAGTTCTTC
TRBJ2-3,-,TRBV9,-,CASSVGSGLPDTQYF,TGTGCCAGCAGCGTAGGATCAGGTTTACCAGATACGCAGTATTTT
TRBJ1-5,-,TRBV6-2/TRBV6-3,-,CASSYEIGRSNQPQHF,TGTGCCAGCAGTTATGAAATCGGGAGGAGCAATCAGCCCCAGCATTTT
TRBJ2-2,-,TRBV3-1/TRBV3-2,-,CASSLGQGAGELFF,TGTGCCAGCAGCCTCGGGCAAGGGGCCGGGGAGCTGTTTTTT
TRBJ1-2,-,TRBV19,-,CASWASGTHYGYTF,TGTGCCAGTTGGGCGTCCGGGACGCACTATGGCTACACCTTC
TRBJ1-5,TRBD1,TRBV19,-,CASSFDRERCF,TGTGCCAGTAGTTTCGACAGGGAGAGATGTTTT
TRBJ2-2,TRBD2,TRBV19,-,CASRPPGLAAGELFF,TGTGCCAGTAGGCCGCCGGGGCTAGCGGCGGGGGAGCTGTTTTTT
TRBJ2-5,-,TRBV6-5,-,CASIFAPTVSETQYF,TGTGCCAGCATTTTCGCCCCTACCGTCAGTGAGACCCAGTACTTC
TRBJ2-3,-,TRBV18,-,CASSPPRGTDTQYF,TGTGCCAGCTCACCACCGAGAGGCACAGATACGCAGTATTTT
TRBJ2-2,-,TRBV5-1,-,CASSLGPTGELFF,TGCGCCAGCAGCTTAGGCCCGACCGGGGAGCTGTTTTTT
TRBJ2-2,TRBD2,TRBV28,-,CASSLSLSGRAVGELFF,TGTGCCAGCAGTTTAAGCCTTAGCGGGAGGGCCGTCGGGGAGCTGTTTTTT
TRBJ1-1,-,TRBV30,-,CAWSVANTEAFF,TGTGCCTGGAGTGTGGCTAACACTGAAGCTTTCTTT
TRBJ2-1,-,TRBV19,-,CASSPEWAHNEQFF,TGTGCCAGTAGTCCAGAGTGGGCCCACAATGAGCAGTTCTTC
TRBJ2-3,TRBD1,TRBV19,-,CASSIPGGTDTQYF,TGTGCCAGTAGTATACCAGGGGGAACAGATACGCAGTATTTT
TRBJ2-7,-,TRBV30,-,CAWSLTGEQYF,TGTGCCTGGAGTCTGACGGGAGAGCAGTACTTC
TRBJ2-3,TRBD2,TRBV7-2,-,CASSPNSWTRGDTQYF,TGTGCCAGCAGCCCAAACTCCTGGACTAGGGGAGATACGCAGTATTTT
TRBJ1-2,-,TRBV27,-,CASGRVGGYTF,TGTGCCAGCGGCCGAGTAGGAGGCTACACCTTC
TRBJ2-7,TRBD1,TRBV19,-,CASRSGGRGRTHEQYF,TGTGCCAGTAGGAGTGGGGGTAGGGGGCGGACTCACGAGCAGTACTTC
TRBJ2-7,TRBD2,TRBV30,-,CAWSAGTSAIYEQYF,TGTGCCTGGAGTGCAGGGACTAGCGCGATCTACGAGCAGTACTTC
TRBJ2-6,-,TRBV19,once,CASSWSSGANVLTF,TGTGCCAGTAGTTGGAGCTCTGGGGCCAACGTCCTGACTTTC
TRBJ2-7,-,TRBV5-1,-,CASSLAGTTYEQYF,TGCGCCAGCAGCTTGGCCGGGACAACCTACGAGCAGTACTTC
TRBJ2-7,-,TRBV4-3,-,CASDYVQDYEQYF,TGCGCCAGCGACTATGTGCAAGACTACGAGCAGTACTTC
TRBJ1-2,TRBD1,TRBV6-1,-,CASSDSLGQGYGYTF,TGTGCCAGCAGTGATTCATTGGGACAGGGTTATGGCTACACCTTC
TRBJ2-1,TRBD2,TRBV5-1,-,CASSYGLVDEQFF,TGCGCCAGCAGCTATGGACTAGTTGATGAGCAGTTCTTC
TRBJ2-7,-,TRBV28,-,CASETSNYEQYF,TGTGCCAGCGAAACCTCGAACTACGAGCAGTACTTC